What follows are 27 T cell receptor beta chains derived from one specimen sequenced in a study of CD8+ T cells in alopecia areata. Sample treatment: oral pan-JAK inhibitor, 5-10 mg twice daily. Extraction and reverse transcription of RNA yielded cDNA as the sequencing template. The data were produced by immunoSEQ multiplex PCR, yet TCRdb's version contains in-frame clones alone and is incomplete. This sample has roughly 100,000 clones; 55% to 70% occur once, and the top ten carry roughly 15%. The material sequenced was CD8+ T cells sorted from blood, taken at approximately week 60, from a patient treated with tofacitinib. The receptors shown here come from a human donor with alopecia areata.

This chain uses TRBV30 with TRBJ1-5; 7 nucleotides align to TRBD1. V shed 0 bases, J shed 7 bases, and the junction held 3 bases outside the gene matches. Germline V gene lookup returns CDR1 GTSNPN and CDR2 SVGIG (reference sequence). The CDR3 loop spans 13 amino acids. This CDR3 is CAWSVQGDQPQHF. The CDR3 DNA reads as TGTGCCTGGAGTGTCCAGGGGGACCAGCCCCAGCATTTT. The complete variable domain, with remaining parts taken from reference TRBV30 and TRBJ1-5, reads SQTIHQWPATLVQPVGSPLSLECTVEGTSNPNLYWYRQAAGRGLQLLFYSVGIGQISSEVPQNLSASRPQDRQFILSSKKLLLSDSGFYLCAWSVQGDQPQHFGDGTRLSIL.

The rearrangement links TRBV15 to TRBJ1-1; TRBD1 is a possible D gene (6 bases). The V and J ends lost 3 bases and 3 bases respectively, with 11 bases between them. This CDR3 contains 14 residues. The germline V gene has CDR1 LNHNV and CDR2 YYDKDF (reference sequence). Here the CDR3 DNA reads TGTGCCACCAGCAGCTCAGGGGATTACACTGAAGCTTTCTTT. This gives the protein CATSSSGDYTEAFF.

This clone was observed a few times. V usage is TRBV9 and J usage is TRBJ2-1, with D perhaps matching TRBD1 (6 bases). Germline V gives CDR1 SGDLS, CDR2 YYNGEE. CDR3 length: 15 amino acids. V lost 3 bases and J lost 2, with 12 bases in between. The CDR3 region is CASSGGTPTYNEQFF. CDR3 sequence (DNA): TGTGCCAGCAGCGGAGGGACACCTACCTACAATGAGCAGTTCTTC.

The V call is TRBV7-9, the J call TRBJ2-1; the D call may be TRBD1 or TRBD2 (6 bases each). The ends were cut back, 7 bases at V and 8 bases at J, with 18 bases in the middle. CDR3 length: 14 residues. The germline V gene has CDR1 SEHNR and CDR2 FQNEAQ (reference sequence). CDR3 amino acids: CASTQKEGGHEQFF. For the CDR3, the DNA is TGTGCCAGCACCCAGAAGGAGGGGGGTCATGAGCAGTTCTTC.

This clone came up a few times. V is TRBV19 and J is TRBJ2-1, with TRBD2 matching 10 bases. The V segment lost 8 bases and the J segment 12 bases; nucleotides outside the gene matches: 7. The CDR3 consists of 12 residues. CDR1 LNHDA and CDR2 SQIVND come from the germline V gene (reference sequence). CDR3 protein: CASGTSAEGQFF. For the CDR3, the DNA is TGTGCCAGTGGGACTAGCGCAGAGGGGCAGTTCTTC.

This sequence joins TRBV20-1 and TRBJ1-5, with unresolved D. Trimming pared 6 bases from V and 8 bases from J, leaving 5 bases between. The germline CDR1 and CDR2 sequences are DFQATT and SNEGSKA (reference sequence). CDR3 length: 9 amino acids. The chain's CDR3 is CSAGEPQHF. In DNA, the CDR3 is TGCAGTGCAGGAGAGCCCCAGCATTTT.

The rearrangement uses TRBV5-6 and TRBJ1-2; a possible D gene is TRBD1 (6 bases). The germline V and J ends were trimmed by 3 bases and 6 bases, with 21 bases remaining between them. The CDR3 consists of 16 residues. The germline V gene encodes CDR1 SGHDT and CDR2 YYEEEE. In DNA, the CDR3 is TGTGCCAGCAGCTGGACTTCCTCCGGGGGCCTCCATGGCTACACCTTC. Translating gives CASSWTSSGGLHGYTF.

This clone showed up just a few times. V usage is TRBV9 and J usage is TRBJ2-1; 9 bases are shared with TRBD2. CDR3 length: 16 residues. Germline values: CDR1 SGDLS, CDR2 YYNGEE. Germline trimming cut 4 bases from V and 3 bases from J; bases unmatched to any gene: 8. The CDR3 loop reads CASSPQAGGDYNEQFF. The CDR3 DNA reads as TGTGCCAGCAGCCCTCAAGCGGGGGGCGACTACAATGAGCAGTTCTTC.

The chain combines TRBV14 with TRBJ1-2; 9 positions match TRBD1. Germline V gives CDR1 SGHDN, CDR2 FVKESK. The V gene end was trimmed by 6 bases and the J gene end by 7 bases; junction bases not matched to a gene: 3. This CDR3 comprises 12 residues. CDR3 sequence: CASRLDRGGYTF. CDR3 bases: TGTGCCAGCAGGTTGGACAGGGGTGGCTACACCTTC.

The CDR3 DNA follows: TGTGCCAGCAGTTTATACGGGGGGGGCCTCAATGAGCAGTTCTTC. It codes for CASSLYGGGLNEQFF. This rearrangement joins TRBV27 to TRBJ2-1; 8 positions agree with TRBD2. Losses at the gene ends were 1 base for V and 6 bases for J; bases not matched to a gene: 5. The CDR3 has 15 residues. Germline V gene lookup returns CDR1 MNHEY and CDR2 SMNVEV (reference sequence).

The V call is TRBV4-1, the J call TRBJ1-4; D might be TRBD1 (5 bases). The V end lost 1 base, the J end lost 6 bases, and 15 bases lay between the germline ends. CDR1 and CDR2 from the germline V gene are MGHRA and YSYEKL. The CDR3 extends over 16 amino acids. The CDR3 nucleotides read TGCGCCAGCAGCCAAGCGCCGGGACGGAGGGATGAAAAACTGTTTTTT. Translated, it gives CASSQAPGRRDEKLFF.

There are a few counts of this clone. The genes are TRBV7-3 and TRBJ2-1, with 10 nucleotides matching TRBD1. V trimming: 5 bases; J trimming: 7 bases; junction bases outside the gene matches: 11. CDR3 size: 16 residues. Germline V gene sequence: CDR1 SGHTA, CDR2 FQGTGA. The CDR3 DNA reads TGTGCCAGCAGCACAACCGGGACAGGGGCCCTTAATGAGCAGTTCTTC. Its translation: CASSTTGTGALNEQFF.

There are a few counts of this clone. Written as DNA, the CDR3 is TGTGCCATCAAGGAGCATTCGGATTCACCCCTCCACTTT. As protein: CAIKEHSDSPLHF. The rearrangement links TRBV10-3 to TRBJ1-6; D remains ambiguous. Germline CDR1 is ENHRY and CDR2 is SYGVKD. The CDR3 has 13 amino acids. Trimming cost V 7 bases and J 8 bases, with 12 bases left between them.

The chain joins TRBV2 to TRBJ2-6; maybe TRBD2 (6 bases). Per the germline V gene, CDR1 is SNHLY and CDR2 is FYNNEI. Trimming left V 6 bases short and J 0 bases short, with 15 bases between. The CDR3 is 17 amino acids. CDR3 bases: TGTGCCAGCAGGGATACACCGGACTACTCTGGGGCCAACGTCCTGACTTTC. It encodes CASRDTPDYSGANVLTF.

V gene TRBV7-2 combines with J gene TRBJ2-7; a possible D gene is TRBD1 (6 bases). V lost 5 bases, J lost 2 bases, and 22 bases lay in between. The CDR3 totals 17 residues. Per germline, CDR1 SGHTA and CDR2 FQGNSA. This chain's CDR3 is CASSPSGAVDFPYEQYF. CDR3 nucleotide sequence: TGTGCCAGCAGCCCCTCAGGGGCGGTTGATTTTCCCTACGAGCAGTACTTC.

Of note for this clone: In the same sample, other DNA sequences code for this CDR3. The genes are TRBV27 and TRBJ2-7, with TRBD1 matching over 10 bases. The CDR3 is 14 residues long. Germline V gene data show CDR1 as MNHEY and CDR2 as SMNVEV (reference sequence). V gave up 2 bases and J gave up 2 bases; unmatched junction bases: 0. CDR3 in DNA: TGTGCCAGCAGTTTAGGACAGGGGGCCTACGAGCAGTACTTC. Translation gives CASSLGQGAYEQYF.

The chain is built from TRBV5-1 and TRBJ1-1, with 10 bases identical to TRBD1. The junction had 8 bases not matched to a gene; V was cut back by 6 bases and J by 0 bases. Germline loops: CDR1 SGHRS, CDR2 YFSETQ. The CDR3 totals 16 residues. Here the CDR3 DNA reads TGCGCCAGCACCCGGACAGGGGGTTACGTGAACACTGAAGCTTTCTTT. Its translation is CASTRTGGYVNTEAFF.

The chain links TRBV4-1 to TRBJ2-1; the D gene is possibly TRBD2 (6 bases). Germline V CDR1 and CDR2: MGHRA, YSYEKL. With 1 base removed from V and 6 bases from J, the gap between germline ends came to 22 bases. CDR3 length equals 18 residues. CDR3 in DNA: TGCGCCAGCAGCCAAGTCTTGCAAGGGGACTCGATGGTCAATGAGCAGTTCTTC. Translated: CASSQVLQGDSMVNEQFF.

The V call is TRBV15, the J call TRBJ1-6; 7 nucleotides align to TRBD1. This CDR3 spans 15 amino acids. Trimming cost V 4 bases and J 7 bases; bases outside gene matches: 7. Germline loops: CDR1 LNHNV, CDR2 YYDKDF (reference sequence). Here the CDR3 reads CATSTAGQRNSPLHF. CDR3 nucleotides: TGTGCCACCAGCACAGCGGGACAGAGGAATTCACCCCTCCACTTT. The complete variable domain, with remaining parts taken from reference TRBV15 and TRBJ1-6, reads DAMVIQNPRYQVTQFGKPVTLSCSQTLNHNVMYWYQQKSSQAPKLLFHYYDKDFNNEADTPDNFQSRRPNTSFCFLDIRSPGLGDTAMYLCATSTAGQRNSPLHFGNGTRLTVT.

This chain joins TRBV9 and TRBJ2-7; D is undetermined. This CDR3 comprises 14 residues. Between the trimmed V and J ends, which lost 0 bases and 2 bases, there was a span of 9 bases. CDR1 is SGDLS and CDR2 is YYNGEE in the germline V gene. CDR3 loop: CASSVGDAAYEQYF. The DNA for the CDR3 is TGTGCCAGCAGCGTAGGAGACGCAGCCTACGAGCAGTACTTC.

The chain has TRBV7-6 and TRBJ1-2, with D possibly being TRBD1 (5 bases). Deletions cut 5 bases from V and 3 bases from J, with 16 bases between. The CDR3 extends over 15 amino acids. Looked up from germline, CDR1 is SGHVS and CDR2 is FNYEAQ. CDR3 DNA: TGTGCCAGCAGCCCAAGCCCCGGGGCCGACTATGGCTACACCTTC. Residues: CASSPSPGADYGYTF.

This clone was found a few times. Distinct nucleotide sequences in the sample also encode this CDR3. CDR3 loop: CASSGNEQFF. The CDR3 DNA reads as TGTGCCAGCTCGGGGAATGAGCAGTTCTTC. This chain links TRBV9 with TRBJ2-1; D is perhaps TRBD2 (5 bases). Germline CDR1 is SGDLS and CDR2 is YYNGEE. V lost 7 bases and J lost 7, with 6 bases in between. The CDR3 runs 10 residues.

The genes are TRBV5-6 and TRBJ2-3, with 9 bases identical to TRBD1. Germline V CDR1 and CDR2: SGHDT, YYEEEE. The CDR3 has 16 amino acids. J gave up 3 bases and V 3 bases, and 8 bases lay outside the gene matches. For the CDR3, the DNA is TGTGCCAGCAGCTACCCGACAGGGGGAGAAACAGATACGCAGTATTTT. Its translation: CASSYPTGGETDTQYF.

This chain joins TRBV29-1 and TRBJ2-4; D is unclear. The V and J ends lost 5 bases and 3 bases respectively, with 5 bases between them. Per germline, CDR1 SQVTM and CDR2 ANQGSEA. This CDR3 is built from 11 residues. The CDR3 nucleotides are TGCAGCGTTTGGAACAAAAACATTCAGTACTTC. This encodes CSVWNKNIQYF.

This clone came up a few times. The chain combines TRBV30 with TRBJ1-1; 7 bases are shared with TRBD1. Germline CDR1 reads GTSNPN; CDR2 reads SVGIG (reference sequence). This CDR3 contains 11 residues. V lost 3 bases and J lost 6; bases outside the gene matches: 1. For the CDR3, the DNA is TGTGCCTGGAGCCAGGGGGCTGAAGCTTTCTTT. It codes for CAWSQGAEAFF.

The chain recombines TRBV30 with TRBJ2-3, with D possibly being TRBD1 (6 bases). V was pared by 3 bases and J by 0 bases, with 10 bases between. This CDR3 is built from 14 residues. CDR1 GTSNPN and CDR2 SVGIG come from the germline V gene (reference sequence). This CDR3 is CAWRETGSTDTQYF. In DNA, the CDR3 is TGTGCCTGGAGAGAGACAGGTAGCACAGATACGCAGTATTTT.

The chain joins TRBV27 to TRBJ1-5; D remains ambiguous. V lost 4 bases, J lost 0 bases, and 7 bases lay in between. Germline CDR1 and CDR2: MNHEY and SMNVEV (reference sequence). The CDR3 length is 14 residues. The DNA of the CDR3 is TGTGCCAGCAGTTCCCTGGATAGCAATCAGCCCCAGCATTTT. This gives the protein CASSSLDSNQPQHF.